In its sample, the clone carrying this TCR beta chain was seen a few times. These data originate in a study of blood T cell repertoires in COVID-19. Study in general: COVID-19 samples from acute and convalescent phases originated in the United States, Italy and Spain. PBMCs, B-cell-depleted T cells, or T cells provided the cDNA or gDNA that made up the material.

As originally analysed: Reference gene primer amplification in the assay estimated nucleated cell counts. The table came from immunoSEQ multiplex PCR; TCRdb's copy has only in-frame clones and leaves some out. The DNA was the basis for D and trimming; V, J and clone size are from that table. The sample holds 110,000 or so clones, 80% to 90% seen once. The TCR sequence derives from a human donor in a cohort sampled during active COVID-19. The specimen sequenced was peripheral blood.

The CDR3 nucleotides read TGTGCCAGCAGCTTACAGGGAAAAGGCTACGAGCAGTACTTC. Protein sequence: CASSLQGKGYEQYF. V usage is TRBV7-9 and J usage is TRBJ2-7; perhaps TRBD1 as D (5 bases). The CDR3 totals 14 residues. Trimming left V 2 bases short and J 3 bases short, with 11 bases between. The germline V gene has CDR1 SEHNR and CDR2 FQNEAQ (reference sequence).